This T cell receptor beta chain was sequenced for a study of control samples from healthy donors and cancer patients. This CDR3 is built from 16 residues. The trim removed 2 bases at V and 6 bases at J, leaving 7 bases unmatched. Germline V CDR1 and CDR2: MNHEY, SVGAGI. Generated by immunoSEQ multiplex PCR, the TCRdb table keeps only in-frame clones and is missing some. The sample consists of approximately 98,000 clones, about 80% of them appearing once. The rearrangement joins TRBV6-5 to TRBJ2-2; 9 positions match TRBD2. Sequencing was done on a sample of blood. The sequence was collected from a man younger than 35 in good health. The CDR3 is CASSYGLAGIAGELFF. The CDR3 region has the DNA TGTGCCAGCAGTTACGGGCTAGCGGGGATCGCCGGGGAGCTGTTTTTT.